This TCR beta chain was captured by sequencing in a study of shared clonotypes between healthy human individuals. Looking at the study overall: Donors, aged 18 to 49, were a couple of women and a few men.

Study-level findings and limits: Collection of samples was limited to blood; tissue repertoires likely differ.

Worth noting for this clone: Antigen: not known.

An even split of each subset's genomic DNA across several immunoSEQ plates was performed. In the original processing: From ImmunoSEQ came sequences covering only the junction and carrying no quality scores, so filtering differed. Using immunoSEQ multiplex PCR, the repertoire was profiled, and TCRdb retains in-frame clones only, with some absent. V and J calls and clone size are copied from that table; D and trimming were computed from the DNA. In the table there are millions of clones, 85% to 95% of which are singletons. Naive CD8 cells, CD45RO-negative and positively selected for CCR7, excluded terminally differentiated effector memory CD45RA+ cells. The length of the CDR3 is 14 residues. CDR1 is PRHDT and CDR2 is FYEKMQ in the germline V gene (reference sequence). J was trimmed by 3 bases and V by 0 bases; bases with no gene match: 2.

This clonotype was sampled from a man between 18 and 35 years old in good health. Some clones in this sample may be carry-over from other donors' samples. This rearrangement joins TRBV13 to TRBJ2-7, with 7 bases identical to TRBD2. The sequencing input was naive CD8+ T cells from PBMCs. The CDR3 DNA follows: TGTGCCAGCAGCTTAGGTTGGACTAGCTACGAGCAGTACTTC. It translates to CASSLGWTSYEQYF.